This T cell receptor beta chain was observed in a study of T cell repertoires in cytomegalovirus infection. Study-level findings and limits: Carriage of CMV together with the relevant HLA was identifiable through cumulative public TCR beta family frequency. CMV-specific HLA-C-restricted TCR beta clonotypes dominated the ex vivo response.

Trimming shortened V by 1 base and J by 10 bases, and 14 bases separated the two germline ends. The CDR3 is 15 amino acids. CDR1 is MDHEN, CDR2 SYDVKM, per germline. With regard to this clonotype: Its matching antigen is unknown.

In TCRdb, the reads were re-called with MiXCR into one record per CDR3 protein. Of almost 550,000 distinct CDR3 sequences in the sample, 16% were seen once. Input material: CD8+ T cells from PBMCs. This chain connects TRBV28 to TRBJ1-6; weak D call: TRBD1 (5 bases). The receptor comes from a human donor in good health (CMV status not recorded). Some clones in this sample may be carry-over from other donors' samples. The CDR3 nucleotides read TGTGCCAGCAGTTTATACAGGACCCCACCCTCACCCCTCCACTTT. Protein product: CASSLYRTPPSPLHF.